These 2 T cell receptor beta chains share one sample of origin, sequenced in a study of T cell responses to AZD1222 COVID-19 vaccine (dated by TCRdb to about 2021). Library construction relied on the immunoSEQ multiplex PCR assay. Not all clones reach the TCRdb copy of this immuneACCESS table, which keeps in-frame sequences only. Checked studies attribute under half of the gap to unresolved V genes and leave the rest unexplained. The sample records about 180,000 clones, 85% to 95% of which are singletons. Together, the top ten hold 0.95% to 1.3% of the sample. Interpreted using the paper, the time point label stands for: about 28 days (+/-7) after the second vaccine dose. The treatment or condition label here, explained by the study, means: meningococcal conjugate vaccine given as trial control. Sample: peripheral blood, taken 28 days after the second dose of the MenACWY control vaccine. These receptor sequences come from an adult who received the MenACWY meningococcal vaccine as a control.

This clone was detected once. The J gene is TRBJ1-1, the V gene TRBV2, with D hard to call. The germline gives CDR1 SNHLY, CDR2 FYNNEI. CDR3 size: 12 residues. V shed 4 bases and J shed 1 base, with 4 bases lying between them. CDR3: CASSGTNTEAFF. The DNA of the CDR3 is TGTGCCAGCAGTGGGACGAACACTGAAGCTTTCTTT.

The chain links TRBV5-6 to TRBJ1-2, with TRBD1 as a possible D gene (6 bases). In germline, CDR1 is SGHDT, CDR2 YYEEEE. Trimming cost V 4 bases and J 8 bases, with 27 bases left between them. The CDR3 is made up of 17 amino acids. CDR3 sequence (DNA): TGTGCCAGCAGCCCGTTGGAGGGGTTAACAGGGTCGGGCGGCTACACCTTC. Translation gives CASSPLEGLTGSGGYTF.